These T cell receptor beta chains were read from a single sample in a study of cytomegalovirus exposure and HLA in healthy donors. Measured with immunoSEQ multiplex PCR; TCRdb has only the in-frame clones, and not every one. Here the sample spans 90,000 to 150,000 clones, about 91% being singletons. Material: PBMCs. The receptors were gathered from a man aged 18 to 29 in good health and CMV-seronegative. Both conserved end residues are part of each CDR3. The D gene is left open where the match is weak. Only part of the rows carry a size: once, few, many, or a class if the clone is expanded.

j_call: TRBJ2-7
v_call: TRBV29-1
clone_size: .
d_call: TRBD1
cdr3_aa: CSVGDRSHEQYF
cdr3_nt: TGCAGCGTTGGGGACAGGTCCCACGAGCAGTACTTC

j_call: TRBJ1-1
v_call: TRBV28
clone_size: .
d_call: .
cdr3_aa: CASSPRFTEAFF
cdr3_nt: TGTGCCAGCAGCCCACGGTTCACTGAAGCTTTCTTT

j_call: TRBJ2-7
v_call: TRBV29-1
clone_size: .
d_call: .
cdr3_aa: CSAVADSPWQYF
cdr3_nt: TGCAGCGCAGTGGCGGATAGCCCTTGGCAGTACTTC

j_call: TRBJ2-2
v_call: TRBV7-9
clone_size: .
d_call: .
cdr3_aa: CASSLGSWATGELFF
cdr3_nt: TGTGCCAGCAGCTTAGGGTCCTGGGCCACCGGGGAGCTGTTTTTT

j_call: TRBJ2-7
v_call: TRBV15
clone_size: .
d_call: .
cdr3_aa: CATSSPQDRGKPYEQYF
cdr3_nt: TGTGCCACCAGCTCCCCCCAGGACAGAGGTAAACCCTACGAGCAGTACTTC

j_call: TRBJ2-7
v_call: TRBV28
clone_size: .
d_call: TRBD1
cdr3_aa: CASSSPRDRGPYEQYF
cdr3_nt: TGTGCCAGCAGTTCACCCCGGGACAGGGGCCCCTACGAGCAGTACTTC

j_call: TRBJ2-1
v_call: TRBV5-4
clone_size: .
d_call: TRBD2
cdr3_aa: CASSLEAGAREQFF
cdr3_nt: TGTGCCAGCAGCTTGGAAGCGGGAGCTCGTGAGCAGTTCTTC

j_call: TRBJ1-1
v_call: TRBV30
clone_size: .
d_call: .
cdr3_aa: CAWNRGMNTEAFF
cdr3_nt: TGTGCCTGGAACCGGGGTATGAACACTGAAGCTTTCTTT

j_call: TRBJ2-2
v_call: TRBV27
clone_size: .
d_call: TRBD1
cdr3_aa: CASIARQGNTGELFF
cdr3_nt: TGTGCCAGCATTGCCCGACAGGGTAACACCGGGGAGCTGTTTTTT

j_call: TRBJ2-7
v_call: TRBV9
clone_size: few
d_call: .
cdr3_aa: CASSPQGREQYF
cdr3_nt: TGTGCCAGCAGCCCCCAGGGGCGCGAGCAGTACTTC

j_call: TRBJ1-3
v_call: TRBV5-1
clone_size: .
d_call: .
cdr3_aa: CASSLQGFGTGNTIYF
cdr3_nt: TGCGCCAGCAGCTTACAGGGCTTTGGAACTGGAAACACCATATATTTT

j_call: TRBJ1-4
v_call: TRBV5-4
clone_size: .
d_call: .
cdr3_aa: CASSLATGLGEKLFF
cdr3_nt: TGTGCCAGCAGCTTGGCTACAGGGCTGGGGGAAAAACTGTTTTTT

j_call: TRBJ2-7
v_call: TRBV11-3
clone_size: .
d_call: TRBD2
cdr3_aa: CASSPTGGRGHEQYF
cdr3_nt: TGTGCCAGCAGCCCCACTGGCGGGAGAGGACACGAGCAGTACTTC

j_call: TRBJ2-5
v_call: TRBV7-6
clone_size: .
d_call: .
cdr3_aa: CASSSHGGSTQETQYF
cdr3_nt: TGTGCCAGCAGCTCCCATGGGGGGTCAACTCAAGAGACCCAGTACTTC

j_call: TRBJ2-2
v_call: TRBV4-2
clone_size: .
d_call: TRBD2
cdr3_aa: CASSQDPGTRGTGELFF
cdr3_nt: TGTGCCAGCAGCCAAGACCCCGGGACTAGGGGCACCGGGGAGCTGTTTTTT

j_call: TRBJ1-4
v_call: TRBV6-1
clone_size: .
d_call: .
cdr3_aa: CASRRNEKLFF
cdr3_nt: TGTGCCAGCAGGCGGAACGAAAAACTGTTTTTT

j_call: TRBJ1-2
v_call: TRBV29-1
clone_size: .
d_call: .
cdr3_aa: CSAVSTSGYTF
cdr3_nt: TGCAGCGCGGTATCTACCTCCGGGTACACCTTC

j_call: TRBJ2-4
v_call: TRBV7-9
clone_size: .
d_call: TRBD1
cdr3_aa: CASSEPSRTGGGGNIQYF
cdr3_nt: TGTGCCAGCAGCGAACCGTCTAGAACAGGGGGCGGGGGAAACATTCAGTACTTC

j_call: TRBJ1-4
v_call: TRBV7-9
clone_size: .
d_call: .
cdr3_aa: CASSLDRSNEKLFF
cdr3_nt: TGTGCCAGCAGCCTGGACAGAAGTAATGAAAAACTGTTTTTT

j_call: TRBJ1-2
v_call: TRBV4-3
clone_size: .
d_call: TRBD1
cdr3_aa: CASSQTPGTGYGYTF
cdr3_nt: TGCGCCAGCAGCCAGACCCCCGGGACAGGCTATGGCTACACCTTC

j_call: TRBJ2-5
v_call: TRBV4-1
clone_size: .
d_call: .
cdr3_aa: CASSQIGLVLETQYF
cdr3_nt: TGCGCCAGCAGCCAAATCGGACTCGTACTGGAGACCCAGTACTTC

j_call: TRBJ2-2
v_call: TRBV5-4
clone_size: .
d_call: .
cdr3_aa: CASRWAGSPNTGELFF
cdr3_nt: TGTGCCAGCAGGTGGGCAGGTTCCCCGAACACCGGGGAGCTGTTTTTT

j_call: TRBJ1-4
v_call: TRBV7-9
clone_size: .
d_call: TRBD1
cdr3_aa: CASSLGRGPREKLFF
cdr3_nt: TGTGCCAGCAGCTTAGGCAGGGGGCCTCGTGAAAAACTGTTTTTT

j_call: TRBJ2-5
v_call: TRBV28
clone_size: .
d_call: TRBD2
cdr3_aa: CASGRSGRMQTQYF
cdr3_nt: TGTGCCAGCGGTCGTAGCGGGAGGATGCAGACCCAGTACTTC

j_call: TRBJ1-2
v_call: TRBV9
clone_size: .
d_call: TRBD1
cdr3_aa: CASSPGDRVALGYTF
cdr3_nt: TGTGCCAGCAGCCCCGGGGACAGGGTCGCCCTTGGCTACACCTTC

j_call: TRBJ1-4
v_call: TRBV6-5
clone_size: .
d_call: .
cdr3_aa: CASSYGGRTNEKLFF
cdr3_nt: TGTGCCAGCAGTTACGGCGGGCGAACTAATGAAAAACTGTTTTTT

j_call: TRBJ1-2
v_call: TRBV27
clone_size: .
d_call: TRBD1
cdr3_aa: CASSPRDSNYGYTF
cdr3_nt: TGTGCCAGCAGTCCCCGGGACAGTAACTATGGCTACACCTTC

j_call: TRBJ2-1
v_call: TRBV15
clone_size: .
d_call: .
cdr3_aa: CATSRGGSSGNEQFF
cdr3_nt: TGTGCCACCAGCAGAGGAGGAAGTTCGGGCAATGAGCAGTTCTTC

j_call: TRBJ1-5
v_call: TRBV11-2
clone_size: .
d_call: .
cdr3_aa: CASSLDRGGQPQHF
cdr3_nt: TGTGCCAGCAGCTTAGATCGGGGAGGTCAGCCCCAGCATTTT

j_call: TRBJ1-3
v_call: TRBV28
clone_size: .
d_call: .
cdr3_aa: CASRGDIGSGNTIYF
cdr3_nt: TGTGCCAGCAGGGGGGACATAGGTTCGGGGAACACCATATATTTT

j_call: TRBJ1-1
v_call: TRBV18
clone_size: .
d_call: .
cdr3_aa: CASSPRRAGAETEAFF
cdr3_nt: TGTGCCAGCTCACCACGTCGGGCGGGGGCGGAGACTGAAGCTTTCTTT

j_call: TRBJ2-2
v_call: TRBV6-5
clone_size: .
d_call: .
cdr3_aa: CASSYSVQGFGGELFF
cdr3_nt: TGTGCCAGCAGTTACTCGGTTCAGGGATTTGGCGGGGAGCTGTTTTTT

j_call: TRBJ2-7
v_call: TRBV11-3
clone_size: .
d_call: .
cdr3_aa: CASSPGSGTGAYEQYF
cdr3_nt: TGTGCCAGCAGCCCCGGGTCCGGGACTGGTGCCTACGAGCAGTACTTC

j_call: TRBJ2-2
v_call: TRBV11-3
clone_size: .
d_call: TRBD2
cdr3_aa: CASSLAGAANTGELFF
cdr3_nt: TGTGCCAGCAGCCTAGCGGGAGCCGCGAACACCGGGGAGCTGTTTTTT

j_call: TRBJ2-2
v_call: TRBV4-2
clone_size: .
d_call: .
cdr3_aa: CASSQEANSGGELFF
cdr3_nt: TGTGCCAGCAGCCAGGAGGCCAATTCGGGCGGGGAGCTGTTTTTT

j_call: TRBJ1-5
v_call: TRBV5-4
clone_size: .
d_call: .
cdr3_aa: CASRSMTGGPQHF
cdr3_nt: TGTGCCAGCAGGTCCATGACAGGAGGGCCCCAGCATTTT

j_call: TRBJ2-3
v_call: TRBV7-2
clone_size: .
d_call: .
cdr3_aa: CASSIRLGRTQYF
cdr3_nt: TGTGCCAGCAGCATCCGGCTGGGGCGTACGCAGTATTTT

j_call: TRBJ2-5
v_call: TRBV18
clone_size: .
d_call: .
cdr3_aa: CASSPQGWETQYF
cdr3_nt: TGTGCCAGCTCACCTCAGGGTTGGGAGACCCAGTACTTC

j_call: TRBJ2-7
v_call: TRBV6-6
clone_size: .
d_call: .
cdr3_aa: CASSSIFYEQYF
cdr3_nt: TGTGCCAGCAGTTCCATTTTCTACGAGCAGTACTTC